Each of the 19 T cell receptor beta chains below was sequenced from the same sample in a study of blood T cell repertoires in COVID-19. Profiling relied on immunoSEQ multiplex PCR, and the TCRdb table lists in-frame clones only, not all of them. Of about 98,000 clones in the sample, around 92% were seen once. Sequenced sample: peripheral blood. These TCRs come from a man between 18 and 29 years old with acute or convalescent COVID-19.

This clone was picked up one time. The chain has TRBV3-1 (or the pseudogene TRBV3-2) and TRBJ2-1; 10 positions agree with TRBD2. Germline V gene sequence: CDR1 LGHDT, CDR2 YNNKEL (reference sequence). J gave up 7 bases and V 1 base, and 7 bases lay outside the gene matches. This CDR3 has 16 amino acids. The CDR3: CASSQVSGRNYNEQFF. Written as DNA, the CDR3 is TGTGCCAGCAGCCAAGTTAGCGGGAGGAACTATAATGAGCAGTTCTTC.

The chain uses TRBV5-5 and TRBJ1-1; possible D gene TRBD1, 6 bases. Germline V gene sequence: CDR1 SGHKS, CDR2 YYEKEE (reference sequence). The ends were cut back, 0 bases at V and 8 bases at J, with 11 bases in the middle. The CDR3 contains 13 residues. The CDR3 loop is CASSLVTGTEAFF. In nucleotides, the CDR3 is TGTGCCAGCAGCTTGGTAACCGGGACAGAAGCTTTCTTT.

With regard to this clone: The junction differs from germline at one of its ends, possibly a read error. As DNA, the CDR3 is TGTGCCAGCAGCGGGACCGGGACAAGACATTTT. Its translation: CASSGTGTRHF. The gene calls are TRBV7-9 and TRBJ1-3, with D possibly being TRBD1 (6 bases). Germline V lookup: CDR1 SEHNR, CDR2 FQNEAQ (reference sequence). There are 11 residues in the CDR3.

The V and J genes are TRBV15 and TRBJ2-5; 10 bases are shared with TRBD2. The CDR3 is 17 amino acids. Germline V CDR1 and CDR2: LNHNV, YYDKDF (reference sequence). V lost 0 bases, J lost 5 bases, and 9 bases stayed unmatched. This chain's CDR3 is CATSRDRLAGVRETQYF. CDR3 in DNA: TGTGCCACCAGCAGAGATAGGCTAGCGGGAGTTAGGGAGACCCAGTACTTC.

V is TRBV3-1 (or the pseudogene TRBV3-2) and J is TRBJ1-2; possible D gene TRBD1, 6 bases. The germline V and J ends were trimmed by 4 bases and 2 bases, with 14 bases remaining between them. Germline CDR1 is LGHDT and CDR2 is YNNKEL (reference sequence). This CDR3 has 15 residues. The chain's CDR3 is CASSRSRDTNYGYTF. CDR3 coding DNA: TGTGCCAGCAGCCGAAGCCGGGACACGAACTATGGCTACACCTTC.

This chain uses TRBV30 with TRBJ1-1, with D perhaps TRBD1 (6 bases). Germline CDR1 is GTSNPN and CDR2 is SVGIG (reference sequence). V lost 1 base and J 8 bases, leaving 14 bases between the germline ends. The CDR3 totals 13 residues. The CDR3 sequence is CAWSGTVRWEAFF. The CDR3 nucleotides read TGTGCCTGGAGTGGGACAGTGAGGTGGGAAGCTTTCTTT.

The DNA for the CDR3 is TGTGCCAGTGGTTCGGGGAGGAACACTGAAGCTTTCTTT. Encoded protein: CASGSGRNTEAFF. The V and J genes are TRBV19 and TRBJ1-1; D call uncertain. The CDR3 spans 13 residues. V was clipped by 8 bases and J by 1 base, with 11 bases between them. The germline V gene encodes CDR1 LNHDA and CDR2 SQIVND (reference sequence).

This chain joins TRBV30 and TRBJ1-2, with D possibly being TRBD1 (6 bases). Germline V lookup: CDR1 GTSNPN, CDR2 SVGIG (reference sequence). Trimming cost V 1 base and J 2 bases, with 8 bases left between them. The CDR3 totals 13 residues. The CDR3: CAWSEGGNYGYTF. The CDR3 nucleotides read TGTGCCTGGAGTGAGGGGGGGAACTATGGCTACACCTTC.

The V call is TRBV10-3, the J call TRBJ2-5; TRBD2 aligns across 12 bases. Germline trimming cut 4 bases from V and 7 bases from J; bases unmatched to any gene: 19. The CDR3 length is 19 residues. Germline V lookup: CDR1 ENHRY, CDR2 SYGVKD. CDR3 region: CAISAASGGDTHLITTQYF. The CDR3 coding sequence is TGTGCCATCAGTGCGGCTAGCGGGGGGGATACTCATTTAATTACGACCCAGTACTTC.

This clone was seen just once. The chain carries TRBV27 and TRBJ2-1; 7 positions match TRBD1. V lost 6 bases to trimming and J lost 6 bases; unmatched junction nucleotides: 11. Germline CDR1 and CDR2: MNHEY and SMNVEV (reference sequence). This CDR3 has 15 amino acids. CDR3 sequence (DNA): TGTGCCAGCAGATCAGACAGGGTACTTCGCAATGAGCAGTTCTTC. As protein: CASRSDRVLRNEQFF.

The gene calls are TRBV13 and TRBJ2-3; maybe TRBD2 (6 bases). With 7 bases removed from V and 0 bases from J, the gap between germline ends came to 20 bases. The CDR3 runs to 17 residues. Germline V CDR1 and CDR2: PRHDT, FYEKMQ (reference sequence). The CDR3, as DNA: TGTGCCAGCACCCCTTTACTAGCTGATCCTAGCACAGATACGCAGTATTTT. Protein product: CASTPLLADPSTDTQYF. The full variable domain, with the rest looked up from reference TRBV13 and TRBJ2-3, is AAGVIQSPRHLIKEKRETATLKCYPIPRHDTVYWYQQGPGQDPQFLISFYEKMQSDKGSIPDRFSAQQFSDYHSELNMSSLELGDSALYFCASTPLLADPSTDTQYFGPGTRLTVL.

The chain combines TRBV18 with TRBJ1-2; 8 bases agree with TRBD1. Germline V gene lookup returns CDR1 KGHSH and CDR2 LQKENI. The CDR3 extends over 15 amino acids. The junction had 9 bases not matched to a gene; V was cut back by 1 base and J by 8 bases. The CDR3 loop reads CASSPRAGGAEGYTF. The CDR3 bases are TGTGCCAGCTCACCACGGGCAGGGGGCGCGGAAGGCTACACCTTC. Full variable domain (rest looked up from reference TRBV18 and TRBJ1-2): NAGVMQNPRHLVRRRGQEARLRCSPMKGHSHVYWYRQLPEEGLKFMVYLQKENIIDESGMPKERFSAEFPKEGPSILRIQQVVRGDSAAYFCASSPRAGGAEGYTFGSGTRLTVV.

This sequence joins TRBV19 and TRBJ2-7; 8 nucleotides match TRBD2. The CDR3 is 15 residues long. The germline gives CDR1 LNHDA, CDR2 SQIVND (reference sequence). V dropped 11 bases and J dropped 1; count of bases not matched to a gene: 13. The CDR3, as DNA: TGTGCCTACCCTCTTATCGGGGGGGGTTCCTACGAGCAGTACTTC. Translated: CAYPLIGGGSYEQYF.

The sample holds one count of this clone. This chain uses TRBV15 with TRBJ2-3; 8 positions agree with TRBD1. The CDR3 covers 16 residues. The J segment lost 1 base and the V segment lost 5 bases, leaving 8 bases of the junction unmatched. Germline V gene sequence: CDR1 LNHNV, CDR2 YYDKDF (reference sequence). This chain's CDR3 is CATSPGRGPGTDTQYF. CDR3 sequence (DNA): TGTGCCACCAGCCCTGGCAGGGGGCCGGGCACAGATACGCAGTATTTT.

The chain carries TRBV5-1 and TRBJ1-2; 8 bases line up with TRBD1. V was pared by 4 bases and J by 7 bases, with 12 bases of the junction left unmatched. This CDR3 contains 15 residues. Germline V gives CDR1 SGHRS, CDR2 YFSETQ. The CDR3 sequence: CASSDPDREIGGYTF. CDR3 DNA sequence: TGCGCCAGCAGCGATCCGGACAGGGAAATTGGTGGCTACACCTTC.

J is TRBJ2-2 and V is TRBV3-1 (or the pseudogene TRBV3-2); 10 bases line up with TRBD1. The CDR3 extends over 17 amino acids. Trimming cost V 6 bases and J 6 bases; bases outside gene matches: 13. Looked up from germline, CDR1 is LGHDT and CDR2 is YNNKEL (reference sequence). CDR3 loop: CASSHVGGQGSAGELFF. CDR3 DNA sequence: TGTGCCAGCAGTCACGTCGGGGGACAGGGGAGCGCCGGGGAGCTGTTTTTT.

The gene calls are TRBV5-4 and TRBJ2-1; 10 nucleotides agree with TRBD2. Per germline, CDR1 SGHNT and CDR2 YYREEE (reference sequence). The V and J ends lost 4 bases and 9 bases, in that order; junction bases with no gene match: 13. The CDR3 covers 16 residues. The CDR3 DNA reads TGTGCCAGCAGCCCTTCAAGAGCGGGAGGGGGTAGTGAGCAGTTCTTC. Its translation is CASSPSRAGGGSEQFF. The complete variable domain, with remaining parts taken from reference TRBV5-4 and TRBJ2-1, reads ETGVTQSPTHLIKTRGQQVTLRCSSQSGHNTVSWYQQALGQGPQFIFQYYREEENGRGNFPPRFSGLQFPNYSSELNVNALELDDSALYLCASSPSRAGGGSEQFFGPGTRLTVL.

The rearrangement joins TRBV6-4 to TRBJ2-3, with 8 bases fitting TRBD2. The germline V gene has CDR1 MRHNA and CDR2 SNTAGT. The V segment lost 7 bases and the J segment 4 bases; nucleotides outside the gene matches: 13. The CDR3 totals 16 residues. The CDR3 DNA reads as TGTGCCAGCACTTCAACGGGACTAGAGGTCGCAGATACGCAGTATTTT. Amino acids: CASTSTGLEVADTQYF.

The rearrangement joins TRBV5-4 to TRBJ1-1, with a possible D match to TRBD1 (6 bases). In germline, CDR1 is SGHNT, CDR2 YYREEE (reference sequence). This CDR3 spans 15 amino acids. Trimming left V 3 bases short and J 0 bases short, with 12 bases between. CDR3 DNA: TGTGCCAGCAGCTCGAGGGGACAAATGAACACTGAAGCTTTCTTT. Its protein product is CASSSRGQMNTEAFF. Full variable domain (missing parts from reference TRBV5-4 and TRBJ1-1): ETGVTQSPTHLIKTRGQQVTLRCSSQSGHNTVSWYQQALGQGPQFIFQYYREEENGRGNFPPRFSGLQFPNYSSELNVNALELDDSALYLCASSSRGQMNTEAFFGQGTRLTVV.